This T cell receptor beta chain is drawn from a study of blood T cell repertoires in COVID-19. Overall study context: Acute-phase and convalescent COVID-19 samples originated in the United States, Italy and Spain.

One Seattle source followed patients from active infection through their disease course. Repertoires were generated with immunoSEQ multiplex PCR, while TCRdb's copy carries only in-frame clones and drops some. The sample includes about 130,000 clones, around 90% of them seen just once. The receptor was derived from a man between 60 and 75 years old with COVID-19, enrolled during active disease. Sequenced: peripheral blood.

The CDR3 bases are TGTGCCAGCAGTGACTCGACAGGATCTTCACCCCTCCACTTT. Its translation is CASSDSTGSSPLHF. V is TRBV6-4 and J is TRBJ1-6; D perhaps matches TRBD1 (6 bases). V shed 0 bases and J shed 9 bases, with 9 bases lying between them. This CDR3 contains 14 residues. Per germline, CDR1 MRHNA and CDR2 SNTAGT.